Following are 23 T cell receptor beta chains from one sample sequenced in a study of T-cell reconstitution after alpha-beta-depleted transplantation in children. A TCRbeta library incorporating unique molecular identifiers was prepared. MiXCR was run by TCRdb on the PCR reads, yielding one entry per CDR3 protein. The sample contains roughly 100,000 distinct CDR3 sequences, approximately 9.2% of which appear only once. The material sequenced was PBMCs from the stem cell graft donor, taken from the stem cell graft. These TCRs come from a human donor who donated a stem cell graft to a child with congenital amegakaryocytic thrombocytopenia.

The sample holds many counts of this clonotype. The rearrangement uses TRBV18 and TRBJ2-4, with D perhaps being TRBD1 or TRBD2 (5 bases each). Deletions cut 6 bases from V and 2 bases from J, with 8 bases between. Germline assignment: CDR1 KGHSH and CDR2 LQKENI. The CDR3 extends over 13 amino acids. DNA of the CDR3: TGTGCCAGCTCTTGGGGGACCAAAAACATTCAGTACTTC. Translation gives CASSWGTKNIQYF.

In its sample, this clonotype was seen many times. The V and J genes are TRBV9 and TRBJ1-1, with D tentatively TRBD1 (5 bases). Trimming took 4 bases from V and 0 from J, leaving 16 bases between them. Germline CDR1 reads SGDLS; CDR2 reads YYNGEE. The CDR3 is 16 residues long. The CDR3 coding sequence is TGTGCCAGCAGCCACCCGAAAGGGGATATGAACACTGAAGCTTTCTTT. This gives the protein CASSHPKGDMNTEAFF.

Ten or more counts support this clonotype. The chain recombines TRBV28 with TRBJ2-1; TRBD1 agrees at 7 bases. V lost 10 bases to trimming and J lost 4 bases; unmatched junction nucleotides: 13. Per germline, CDR1 MDHEN and CDR2 SYDVKM. CDR3 length: 15 residues. The DNA for the CDR3 is TGTGCCACCTACCCCACGACAGGGAATTACAATGAGCAGTTCTTC. Amino acids: CATYPTTGNYNEQFF.

This clonotype was observed many times. This CDR3 is CASSLEGWPTYNEQFF. The CDR3 coding sequence is TGCGCCAGCAGCTTGGAGGGCTGGCCAACCTACAATGAGCAGTTCTTC. V gene TRBV5-1 combines with J gene TRBJ2-1; unclear D gene. CDR1 and CDR2 (germline): SGHRS, YFSETQ. Trimming left V 0 bases short and J 2 bases short, with 12 bases between. The CDR3 length is 16 residues.

The table lists this clonotype with many counts. The rearrangement links TRBV9 to TRBJ1-2; D is possibly TRBD1 (5 bases). Per the germline V gene, CDR1 is SGDLS and CDR2 is YYNGEE. There are 13 residues in the CDR3. Deletions cut 0 bases from V and 3 bases from J, with 6 bases between. The CDR3 spells CASSVGGDYGYTF. The CDR3 region has the DNA TGTGCCAGCAGCGTAGGAGGGGACTATGGCTACACCTTC.

This clonotype occurred many times. The gene calls are TRBV7-6 and TRBJ2-7; TRBD2 agrees at 9 bases. V gave up 1 base and J gave up 6 bases; unmatched junction bases: 16. The CDR3 extends over 18 amino acids. Germline CDR1 is SGHVS and CDR2 is FNYEAQ. The CDR3 spells CASSLEGGVAGALGEQYF. For the CDR3, the DNA is TGTGCCAGCAGCTTAGAGGGTGGAGTAGCGGGAGCCCTCGGCGAGCAGTACTTC.

Many counts were recorded for this clonotype. This sequence joins TRBV28 and TRBJ1-5; 7 bases map to TRBD1. CDR1 and CDR2 (germline): MDHEN, SYDVKM. This CDR3 is built from 14 residues. Trimming took 7 bases from V and 6 from J; bases not matched to a gene: 9. In nucleotides, the CDR3 is TGTGCCAGCACCATCCGACAGGGACGTCAGCCCCAGCATTTT. Protein sequence: CASTIRQGRQPQHF.

This clonotype was observed many times. The chain links TRBV27 to TRBJ2-7; possible D gene TRBD2, 6 bases. This CDR3 is built from 14 residues. CDR1 is MNHEY, CDR2 SMNVEV, per germline (reference sequence). V gave up 8 bases and J gave up 3 bases, with 17 bases separating them. CDR3 in amino acids: CASADIAVIYEQYF. CDR3 nucleotide sequence: TGTGCCAGCGCGGATATAGCGGTCATCTACGAGCAGTACTTC.

This clonotype showed up many times. The CDR3 region is CASSPFPSLIVSGELFF. DNA for the CDR3: TGTGCCAGTAGTCCTTTCCCTTCCCTAATAGTATCCGGGGAGCTGTTTTTT. The V gene is TRBV19, the J gene TRBJ2-2; D is undetermined. The germline V gene encodes CDR1 LNHDA and CDR2 SQIVND (reference sequence). The ends were cut back, 5 bases at V and 6 bases at J, with 22 bases in the middle. The CDR3 runs to 17 residues.

The sample holds many counts of this clonotype. The V and J genes are TRBV10-2 and TRBJ2-4, with 11 bases identical to TRBD2. J was trimmed by 4 bases and V by 6 bases; bases with no gene match: 8. CDR1 is WSHSY and CDR2 is SAAADI in the germline V gene. This CDR3 has 16 residues. In DNA, the CDR3 is TGCGCCAGCAGGGACAGACTAGCGGGAAGTAAAAACATTCAGTACTTC. Translation gives CASRDRLAGSKNIQYF.

On this clonotype itself: This sequence may be a read error, since a much larger clone differs from it by one base. The chain couples TRBV12-3 or TRBV12-4 to TRBJ1-5; D not resolved. The V end lost 2 bases, the J end lost 0 bases, and 11 bases lay between the germline ends. The CDR3 has 16 residues. The CDR3 nucleotides are TGTGCCAGCAGTTTATGGCAGCGAAATAGCAATCAGCCCCAGCATTTT. Translated, it gives CASSLWQRNSNQPQHF.

This clonotype has a count of ten or more. The rearrangement links TRBV5-6 to TRBJ1-2, with TRBD1 as a possible D gene (6 bases). The CDR3 is made up of 14 amino acids. With 0 bases removed from V and 7 bases from J, the gap between germline ends came to 13 bases. Germline lookup yields CDR1 SGHDT and CDR2 YYEEEE. The CDR3 nucleotides are TGTGCCAGCAGCTTGGCCCCACAGGGATTTGGCTACACCTTC. This encodes CASSLAPQGFGYTF.

In its sample, this clonotype was seen a few times. The chain employs TRBV11-2 and TRBJ2-4, with a weak D call TRBD2 (6 bases). The V gene's germline CDR1 is SGHAT and CDR2 FQNNGV. Trimming took 5 bases from V and 6 from J, leaving 14 bases between them. CDR3 length equals 14 residues. The CDR3 region is CASSPALGGNIQYF. The CDR3 region has the DNA TGTGCCAGCAGCCCCGCGTTGGGGGGAAACATTCAGTACTTC.

This clonotype was seen repeatedly, ten times or more. This chain connects TRBV6-5 to TRBJ2-1; D possibly matches TRBD1 or TRBD2 (5 bases each). CDR3 length equals 14 residues. Deletions cut 2 bases from V and 7 bases from J, with 12 bases between. Germline-derived CDR1 and CDR2 are MNHEY and SVGAGI. CDR3 DNA: TGTGCCAGCAGTTACCGGGACCCCGGGAATGAGCAGTTCTTC. Translated: CASSYRDPGNEQFF.

This clonotype was found many times. The V call is TRBV4-1, the J call TRBJ2-1; tentative D call: TRBD1 (6 bases). The V gene's germline CDR1 is MGHRA and CDR2 YSYEKL. V was trimmed by 3 bases and J by 0 bases, leaving 12 bases between them. The CDR3 has 16 residues. This CDR3 reads CASSHNRGSSYNEQFF. DNA of the CDR3: TGCGCCAGCAGCCACAATAGGGGGAGCTCCTACAATGAGCAGTTCTTC.

This clonotype was counted many times. This may arise from a read error, as a much more abundant clone is one base away. V and J are TRBV12-3 or TRBV12-4 and TRBJ2-1; D uncertain. V lost 6 bases and J 0 bases, leaving 0 bases between the germline ends. CDR3 length: 11 amino acids. The CDR3 DNA reads TGTGCCAGCAGCTCCTACAATGAGCAGTTCTTC. As protein: CASSSYNEQFF.

This clonotype has ten or more counts. In DNA form, the CDR3 reads TGCGCCAGCAGCTTGGGGCTACTGACAGGACCTCAAGAGACCCAGTACTTC. As protein: CASSLGLLTGPQETQYF. The chain carries TRBV5-1 and TRBJ2-5; possible D gene TRBD1, 6 bases. Germline V gives CDR1 SGHRS, CDR2 YFSETQ. The CDR3 runs 17 residues. The V and J ends lost 0 bases and 2 bases respectively, with 17 bases between them.

This chain links TRBV30 with TRBJ1-1; TRBD1 matches 7 bases. After removal of 4 bases from V and 4 bases from J, the junction contained 3 bases not matched to a gene. CDR3 length: 12 amino acids. Germline loops: CDR1 GTSNPN, CDR2 SVGIG (reference sequence). In nucleotides, the CDR3 is TGTGCCTGGACAGGGGGAAGCACTGAAGCTTTCTTT. It encodes CAWTGGSTEAFF.

Many counts were recorded for this clonotype. The CDR3 DNA is TGCAGCGTTCGTCGTGACAGGAGCTCCTACAATGAGCAGTTCTTC. It specifies CSVRRDRSSYNEQFF. V is TRBV29-1 and J is TRBJ2-1, with D possibly matching TRBD1 (6 bases). V dropped 5 bases and J dropped 0 bases, with 14 bases sitting between them. This CDR3 is built from 15 residues. CDR1 SQVTM and CDR2 ANQGSEA come from the germline V gene.

This clonotype was seen ten or more times. The V call is TRBV24-1, the J call TRBJ2-7, with 10 bases matching TRBD1. The CDR3 sequence is 15 residues long. V lost 4 bases to trimming and J lost 6 bases; unmatched junction nucleotides: 8. CDR1 KGHDR and CDR2 SFDVKD come from the germline V gene. The CDR3 sequence: CATSDSGTGEREQYF. Here the CDR3 DNA reads TGTGCCACCAGTGACTCCGGGACAGGGGAACGCGAGCAGTACTTC.

This clonotype was seen at least ten times. The chain recombines TRBV12-3 or TRBV12-4 with TRBJ1-2, with a weak D call TRBD1 (5 bases). Trimming took off 8 bases at V and 2 bases at J, with 9 bases between the two ends. The CDR3 covers 12 residues. This chain's CDR3 is CASRRGNYGYTF. CDR3 sequence (DNA): TGTGCCAGCCGGAGGGGAAACTATGGCTACACCTTC.

This clonotype came up many times. The chain couples TRBV4-1 to TRBJ1-6, with D maybe TRBD1 (5 bases). Germline values: CDR1 MGHRA, CDR2 YSYEKL. The CDR3 extends over 14 amino acids. Trimming took 0 bases from V and 7 from J, leaving 7 bases between them. The CDR3 DNA sequence: TGCGCCAGCAGCCAAGAAGCAGGGAATTCACCCCTCCACTTT. As protein: CASSQEAGNSPLHF.

The table lists this clonotype with many counts. The chain recombines TRBV5-1 with TRBJ2-3, with TRBD1 matching 11 bases. This CDR3 contains 14 residues. CDR1 SGHRS and CDR2 YFSETQ come from the germline V gene. V lost 9 bases to trimming and J lost 6 bases; unmatched junction nucleotides: 9. The CDR3 DNA follows: TGCGCCACCGGGACAGGGGGTCTTCGGGATACGCAGTATTTT. Amino acid sequence: CATGTGGLRDTQYF.